A single sample is the source of the 21 T cell receptor beta chains below, sequenced in a study of cytomegalovirus exposure and HLA in healthy donors. Both 60 Vbeta primers and 13 Jbeta primers went into the PCR. Profiled with immunoSEQ multiplex PCR; TCRdb holds only in-frame clones, not every one. The sample has just over 150,000 clones, approximately 70% seen once; the top ten hold less than 8.5%. Material for sequencing was PBMCs. The origin of the receptors is a man aged 35 to 55 in good health and CMV-seropositive.

V is TRBV7-9 and J is TRBJ1-1; a weak D match, TRBD1 (6 bases). There are 15 residues in the CDR3. The V end was cut by 5 bases, the J end by 1 base, with 14 bases between. The germline V gene encodes CDR1 SEHNR and CDR2 FQNEAQ (reference sequence). The CDR3 nucleotides are TGTGCCAGCAGCAAAAAGCGGGGGGCGAACACTGAAGCTTTCTTT. Its translation: CASSKKRGANTEAFF.

Regarding this clone: The missing conserved phenylalanine or tryptophan at the end of this CDR3 makes a read error likely. V gene TRBV5-6 combines with J gene TRBJ1-1; TRBD1 agrees at 8 bases. This CDR3 contains 13 residues. With V trimmed by 0 bases and J by 11 bases, 6 bases remained unmatched. Germline V gene sequence: CDR1 SGHDT, CDR2 YYEEEE. The CDR3 nucleotides are TGTGCCAGCAGCTTGGCTCAGGGGGCAGGCGCTTTCTCT. It codes for CASSLAQGAGAFS.

Comment on this clone: Sequence at one end of the junction differs from germline and may be a read error. This sample also contains other DNA sequences that code for the same CDR3. The chain couples TRBV6-5 to TRBJ2-7; D might be TRBD1 (6 bases). Germline V CDR1 and CDR2: MNHEY, SVGAGI. This CDR3 comprises 14 residues. Here the CDR3 reads CASSYQQGPYEQYF. CDR3 coding DNA: TGTGCCAGCAGTTATCAACAGGGCCCTTACGAGCAGTATTTC.

V is TRBV9 and J is TRBJ1-4, with 10 bases fitting TRBD1. From germline, CDR1 is SGDLS and CDR2 YYNGEE. V shed 0 bases and J 5 bases; nucleotides not matched to a gene: 10. The CDR3 spans 18 residues. Written as DNA, the CDR3 is TGTGCCAGCAGCGTAGATCCGACAGGGGGCGGTGAGAATGAAAAACTGTTTTTT. This sequence encodes CASSVDPTGGGENEKLFF.

The CDR3, as DNA: TGCGCCAGCAGCCAAGATGAAGGGGGAGCCTACTATGGCTACACCTTC. Translation gives CASSQDEGGAYYGYTF. This rearrangement joins TRBV4-3 to TRBJ1-2; weak D call: TRBD1 (6 bases). The CDR3 runs to 16 residues. Trimming removed 0 bases from V and 3 bases from J, with 14 bases in between. The germline gives CDR1 LGHNA, CDR2 YSLEER.

This rearrangement joins TRBV2 to TRBJ2-1; possible D gene TRBD1, 7 bases. This CDR3 has 15 amino acids. CDR1 is SNHLY and CDR2 is FYNNEI in the germline V gene. The V end was cut by 5 bases, the J end by 7 bases, with 18 bases between. CDR3 sequence (DNA): TGTGCCAGCAGTTCGAGACAGGGCGGAGGGAATGAGCAGTTCTTC. Translated, it gives CASSSRQGGGNEQFF.

The rearrangement links TRBV5-1 to TRBJ1-5; D ambiguous. Germline CDR1 reads SGHRS; CDR2 reads YFSETQ. This CDR3 spans 13 amino acids. With 4 bases removed from V and 4 bases from J, the gap between germline ends came to 9 bases. Here the CDR3 reads CASSLGKNQPQHF. Written as DNA, the CDR3 is TGCGCCAGCAGCCTCGGGAAAAATCAGCCCCAGCATTTT.

This sequence joins TRBV18 and TRBJ1-6; D may be TRBD1 (6 bases). CDR1 and CDR2 (germline): KGHSH, LQKENI. Trimming removed 3 bases from V and 5 bases from J, with 8 bases in between. This CDR3 has 14 residues. This CDR3 reads CASSPGQHNSPLHF. DNA for the CDR3: TGTGCCAGCTCACCTGGACAGCATAATTCACCCCTCCACTTT.

For this clone: Additional DNA sequences in this sample encode the identical CDR3. CDR3 bases: TGTGCCAGCAGTCACCCCGCGGGGGGAGACGAGACCCAGTACTTC. This encodes CASSHPAGGDETQYF. This chain links TRBV6-5 with TRBJ2-5, with 8 bases fitting TRBD2. V lost 5 bases, J lost 5 bases, and 10 bases stayed unmatched. Germline V lookup: CDR1 MNHEY, CDR2 SVGAGI. The CDR3 length is 15 residues.

About this clone: The same CDR3 can be traced to other DNA sequences in this sample. The DNA for the CDR3 is TGTGCCAGCAGCCCTGACAGGGGCAATCAGCCCCAGCATTTT. Encoded protein: CASSPDRGNQPQHF. The chain recombines TRBV7-2 with TRBJ1-5, with 7 bases matching TRBD1. Germline V gives CDR1 SGHTA, CDR2 FQGNSA. This CDR3 is 14 amino acids long. J lost 2 bases, V lost 5 bases, and 3 bases had no gene match.

With respect to this clone: The same CDR3 arises from other DNA sequences in this sample as well. This rearrangement joins TRBV5-1 to TRBJ1-1; TRBD1 is a possible D gene (6 bases). CDR3 length: 14 amino acids. V shed 4 bases and J shed 0 bases, with 10 bases lying between them. Germline assignment: CDR1 SGHRS and CDR2 YFSETQ. CDR3 residues: CASSRGQLNTEAFF. CDR3 sequence (DNA): TGCGCCAGCAGCCGCGGACAGTTGAACACTGAAGCTTTCTTT.

The chain combines TRBV7-9 with TRBJ1-1, with TRBD1 matching 11 bases. In germline, CDR1 is SEHNR, CDR2 FQNEAQ (reference sequence). With 7 bases clipped from V and 6 bases from J, the junction kept 7 bases outside the gene matches. The CDR3 spans 14 residues. CDR3 bases: TGTGCCAGCACCCCGGGACAGGGGGTCCCTGAAGCTTTCTTT. This codes for CASTPGQGVPEAFF.

V and J are TRBV7-9 and TRBJ2-7, with D tentatively TRBD2 (5 bases). With 4 bases removed from V and 1 base from J, the gap between germline ends came to 17 bases. Per germline, CDR1 SEHNR and CDR2 FQNEAQ (reference sequence). The CDR3 runs 16 residues. The CDR3 loop is CASSSSPGITSYEQYF. The CDR3 DNA is TGTGCCAGCAGCTCATCACCGGGGATCACTTCCTACGAGCAGTACTTC.

This rearrangement joins TRBV6-5 to TRBJ2-3; D gene unclear. The J call may be wrong; the DNA end is better matched by TRBJ1-5. The CDR3 is 14 amino acids. Germline V gene sequence: CDR1 MNHEY, CDR2 SVGAGI. Written as DNA, the CDR3 is TGTGCCAGCAGTTACCCCGCCGGGTCAGATACGCAGCATTTT. Its translation: CASSYPAGSDTQHF.

The chain is built from TRBV7-9 and TRBJ1-4; a possible D gene is TRBD1 (5 bases). The CDR3 length is 15 residues. The germline gives CDR1 SEHNR, CDR2 FQNEAQ (reference sequence). Trimming took off 3 bases at V and 8 bases at J, with 16 bases between the two ends. CDR3 amino acids: CASSLGSRVGEKLFF. CDR3 bases: TGTGCCAGCAGCTTGGGTAGCAGGGTTGGCGAAAAACTGTTTTTT.

The J gene is TRBJ1-5, the V gene TRBV11-2; tentatively, D is TRBD1 (5 bases). The V end lost 2 bases, the J end lost 1 base, and 12 bases lay between the germline ends. The CDR3 has 16 amino acids. Looked up from germline, CDR1 is SGHAT and CDR2 is FQNNGV. The CDR3 DNA sequence: TGTGCCAGCAGCTTATGGGGCGGCGAGAGCAATCAGCCCCAGCATTTT. Protein product: CASSLWGGESNQPQHF.

The rearrangement joins TRBV7-2 to TRBJ1-6; 8 bases agree with TRBD1. V shed 10 bases and J 8 bases; nucleotides not matched to a gene: 10. Germline loops: CDR1 SGHTA, CDR2 FQGNSA. The CDR3 runs 14 residues. Written as DNA, the CDR3 is TGTGCCACTCAGACAGGGGACCCGTATTCACCCCTCCACTTT. Its protein is CATQTGDPYSPLHF.

This chain connects TRBV7-2 to TRBJ2-7; 8 bases map to TRBD2. V was pared by 1 base and J by 2 bases, with 7 bases of the junction left unmatched. The length of the CDR3 is 16 residues. Looked up from germline, CDR1 is SGHTA and CDR2 is FQGNSA. The CDR3 here is CASSLGRGVGAYEQYF. Here the CDR3 DNA reads TGTGCCAGCAGCTTAGGGCGGGGGGTAGGGGCCTACGAGCAGTACTTC.

The chain combines TRBV27 with TRBJ2-2; a weak D match, TRBD1 (6 bases). Trimming left V 2 bases short and J 0 bases short, with 10 bases between. Germline V gene lookup returns CDR1 MNHEY and CDR2 SMNVEV (reference sequence). The CDR3 totals 16 residues. The CDR3 DNA follows: TGTGCCAGCAGTTTAATAGGACAGCCGAACACCGGGGAGCTGTTTTTT. As protein: CASSLIGQPNTGELFF.

The chain employs TRBV7-9 and TRBJ2-1; D is possibly TRBD2 (5 bases). The CDR3 is made up of 12 amino acids. Trimming removed 5 bases from V and 8 bases from J, with 10 bases in between. Germline V gives CDR1 SEHNR, CDR2 FQNEAQ (reference sequence). CDR3 residues: CASSQDGDEQFF. Written as DNA, the CDR3 is TGTGCCAGCAGCCAGGACGGGGATGAGCAGTTCTTC.

The gene calls are TRBV9 and TRBJ2-1; 7 nucleotides agree with TRBD1. V shed 3 bases, J shed 4 bases, and the junction held 1 base outside the gene matches. This CDR3 has 13 residues. From germline, CDR1 is SGDLS and CDR2 YYNGEE. CDR3 DNA: TGTGCCAGCAGCGGGACAGGTTACAATGAGCAGTTCTTC. Translated: CASSGTGYNEQFF.